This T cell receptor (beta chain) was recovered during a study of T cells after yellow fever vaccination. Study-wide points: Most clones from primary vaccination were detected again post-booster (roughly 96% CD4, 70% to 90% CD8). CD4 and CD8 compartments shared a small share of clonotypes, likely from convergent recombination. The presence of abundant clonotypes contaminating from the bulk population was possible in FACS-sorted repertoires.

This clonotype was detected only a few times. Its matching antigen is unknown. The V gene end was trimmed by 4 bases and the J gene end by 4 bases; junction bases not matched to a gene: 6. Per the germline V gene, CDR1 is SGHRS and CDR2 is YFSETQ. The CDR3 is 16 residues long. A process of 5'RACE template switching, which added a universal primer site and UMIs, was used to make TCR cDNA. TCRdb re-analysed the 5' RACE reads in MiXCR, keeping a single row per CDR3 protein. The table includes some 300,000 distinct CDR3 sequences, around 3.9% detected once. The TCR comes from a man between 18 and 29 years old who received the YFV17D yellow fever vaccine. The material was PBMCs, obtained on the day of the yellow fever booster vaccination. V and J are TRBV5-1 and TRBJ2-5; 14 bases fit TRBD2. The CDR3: CASSDRLAGGPETQYF. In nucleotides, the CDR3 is TGCGCCAGCAGCGACCGACTAGCGGGGGGGCCAGAGACCCAGTACTTC.